One and the same sample provided the 32 T cell receptor beta chains below, sequenced in a study of cytomegalovirus exposure and HLA in healthy donors. PCR primers comprised 60 Vbeta and 13 Jbeta primers. Data came from immunoSEQ multiplex PCR; TCRdb stores just in-frame clones and leaves some out. The table has approximately 150,000 clones, 65% to 80% seen once; the top ten hold roughly an eighth. Sequencing used PBMCs. These receptors all come from a man between 40 and 49 years old in good health and CMV-seropositive.

This clone was counted a single time. This rearrangement joins TRBV2 to TRBJ2-3; 13 positions match TRBD2. Germline CDR1 and CDR2: SNHLY and FYNNEI. There are 21 residues in the CDR3. V was clipped by 1 base and J by 0 bases; unmatched bases: 13. In DNA form, the CDR3 reads TGTGCCAGCAGTGAAGTACAGGGACTAGCGGGAACCGTCGACAGCACAGATACGCAGTATTTT. This gives the protein CASSEVQGLAGTVDSTDTQYF.

This chain links TRBV11-2 with TRBJ2-7, with 11 bases aligning to TRBD2. Trimming at V came to 0 bases and at J to 3 bases, leaving 7 bases not matched to a gene. This CDR3 comprises 17 residues. Germline lookup yields CDR1 SGHAT and CDR2 FQNNGV. CDR3 sequence (DNA): TGTGCCAGCAGCTTAGATATGGGCCTAGCGGGAGGCTACGAGCAGTACTTC. Translation: CASSLDMGLAGGYEQYF. The full variable domain, with the rest looked up from reference TRBV11-2 and TRBJ2-7, is EAGVAQSPRYKIIEKRQSVAFWCNPISGHATLYWYQQILGQGPKLLIQFQNNGVVDDSQLPKDRFSAERLKGVDSTLKIQPAKLEDSAVYLCASSLDMGLAGGYEQYFGPGTRLTVT.

V gene TRBV7-9 combines with J gene TRBJ2-3; 8 bases align to TRBD1. CDR3 length: 15 amino acids. Looked up from germline, CDR1 is SEHNR and CDR2 is FQNEAQ (reference sequence). The ends lost 5 bases at V and 4 bases at J; junction bases unmatched: 8. CDR3 in amino acids: CASSLGQGIPDTQYF. Here the CDR3 DNA reads TGTGCCAGCAGCCTAGGACAGGGAATCCCAGATACGCAGTATTTT.

The rearrangement links TRBV11-1 to TRBJ2-7, with 7 bases fitting TRBD2. The junction had 9 bases not matched to a gene; V was cut back by 5 bases and J by 5 bases. CDR1 and CDR2 (germline): SGHAT, FQDESV (reference sequence). This CDR3 has 14 amino acids. This CDR3 is CASSRVTAGDEQYF. In nucleotides, the CDR3 is TGTGCCAGCAGCCGCGTTACGGCGGGAGACGAGCAGTACTTC.

This clone was seen a single time. This chain joins TRBV5-4 and TRBJ2-3, with 8 bases fitting TRBD1. Unmatched junction bases numbered 4, after V lost 3 bases and J lost 1 base. The CDR3 covers 15 residues. CDR1 and CDR2 (germline): SGHNT, YYREEE (reference sequence). The CDR3 DNA is TGTGCCAGCAGCTCGCCGGGACAGGGCACAGATACGCAGTATTTT. It translates to CASSSPGQGTDTQYF.

This clone appeared a single time. The chain joins TRBV28 to TRBJ1-1; D is unresolved. V was shortened by 3 bases and J by 1 base, with 6 bases between the two germline ends. This CDR3 comprises 13 residues. CDR1 MDHEN and CDR2 SYDVKM come from the germline V gene. The CDR3 coding sequence is TGTGCCAGCAGTTTTACAGCGAACACTGAAGCTTTCTTT. Its translation is CASSFTANTEAFF.

The rearrangement joins TRBV7-2 to TRBJ2-7, with 11 bases identical to TRBD2. The CDR3 contains 16 residues. Germline CDR1 is SGHTA and CDR2 is FQGNSA. V lost 5 bases to trimming and J lost 6 bases; unmatched junction nucleotides: 12. The chain's CDR3 is CASSQAGTSGLSEQYF. CDR3 DNA: TGTGCCAGCAGCCAAGCCGGGACTAGCGGTCTCAGCGAGCAGTACTTC.

This clone was observed a handful of times. This chain joins TRBV4-3 and TRBJ2-7; tentatively, D is TRBD1 (6 bases). The CDR3 consists of 13 residues. The germline CDR1 and CDR2 sequences are LGHNA and YSLEER. Trimming took off 1 base at V and 3 bases at J, with 7 bases between the two ends. The CDR3 nucleotides read TGCGCCAGCAGCCAAGTAGGGGGCTACGAGCAGTACTTC. It encodes CASSQVGGYEQYF.

The chain links TRBV15 to TRBJ2-2; D is unclear. The CDR3 spans 17 residues. The V gene's germline CDR1 is LNHNV and CDR2 YYDKDF (reference sequence). Trimming shortened V by 5 bases and J by 0 bases, and 16 bases separated the two germline ends. CDR3 DNA: TGTGCCACCAGCCCCGCGGAACCACTCGCGAACACCGGGGAGCTGTTTTTT. Its translation is CATSPAEPLANTGELFF.

This chain uses TRBV5-1 with TRBJ2-2, with D maybe TRBD2 (6 bases). There are 14 residues in the CDR3. Trimming removed 5 bases from V and 4 bases from J, with 12 bases in between. Germline V gene lookup returns CDR1 SGHRS and CDR2 YFSETQ. Here the CDR3 reads CASRVRESTGELFF. In nucleotides, the CDR3 is TGCGCCAGCAGGGTCCGGGAGTCCACCGGGGAGCTGTTTTTT.

This sequence joins TRBV7-2 and TRBJ1-2, with TRBD1 matching 10 bases. J lost 5 bases, V lost 3 bases, and 12 bases had no gene match. The CDR3 spans 17 residues. Germline assignment: CDR1 SGHTA and CDR2 FQGNSA. The CDR3 loop reads CASSFPGAGQGRYGYTF. CDR3 nucleotide sequence: TGTGCCAGCAGCTTTCCGGGGGCGGGACAGGGGCGGTATGGCTACACCTTC.

This chain links TRBV28 with TRBJ2-3; 14 positions agree with TRBD2. V lost 5 bases, J lost 8 bases, and 3 bases stayed unmatched. Per the germline V gene, CDR1 is MDHEN and CDR2 is SYDVKM. This CDR3 contains 14 residues. This CDR3 is CASSRTSGRFTQYF. The DNA for the CDR3 is TGTGCCAGCAGTAGGACTAGCGGGAGGTTTACGCAGTATTTT.

The chain uses TRBV5-1 and TRBJ2-1; a possible D gene is TRBD2 (6 bases). CDR3 length: 24 amino acids. Trimming stripped 0 bases from V and 2 bases from J, with 36 bases between. Germline loops: CDR1 SGHRS, CDR2 YFSETQ. The CDR3 sequence: CASSLALPGVSPPSSLFAYNEQFF. The DNA of the CDR3 is TGCGCCAGCAGCTTGGCCTTACCGGGGGTATCACCCCCTTCTTCCCTCTTCGCCTACAATGAGCAGTTCTTC. The full variable domain, its missing parts supplied by reference TRBV5-1 and TRBJ2-1, is KAGVTQTPRYLIKTRGQQVTLSCSPISGHRSVSWYQQTPGQGLQFLFEYFSETQRNKGNFPGRFSGRQFSNSRSEMNVSTLELGDSALYLCASSLALPGVSPPSSLFAYNEQFFGPGTRLTVL.

The chain couples TRBV27 to TRBJ2-3, with TRBD2 matching 7 bases. The length of the CDR3 is 14 residues. Germline V CDR1 and CDR2: MNHEY, SMNVEV (reference sequence). The V gene end was trimmed by 5 bases and the J gene end by 1 base; junction bases not matched to a gene: 3. The CDR3, as DNA: TGTGCCAGCAGTGGGCTAGCGGGCACAGATACGCAGTATTTT. As protein: CASSGLAGTDTQYF.

A single count supports this clone. DNA of the CDR3: TGTGCCAGCAGCCCCGGACAGGGGGGCTACACCTTC. Protein: CASSPGQGGYTF. The rearrangement uses TRBV6-6 and TRBJ1-2, with 9 bases matching TRBD1. Germline lookup yields CDR1 MNHNY and CDR2 SVGAGI (reference sequence). Unmatched junction bases numbered 4, after V lost 6 bases and J lost 8 bases. This CDR3 has 12 amino acids.

The chain is built from TRBV7-2 and TRBJ1-6, with D possibly matching TRBD1 (5 bases). The V gene's germline CDR1 is SGHTA and CDR2 FQGNSA. The CDR3 has 16 residues. With 3 bases removed from V and 10 bases from J, the gap between germline ends came to 19 bases. The CDR3 nucleotides read TGTGCCAGCAGCTTTAGCCTGAGCCAAGGGGTGTCACCCCTCCACTTT. Its protein product is CASSFSLSQGVSPLHF. Based on the CDR3 plus reference TRBV7-2 and TRBJ1-6, the full variable domain is GAGVSQSPSNKVTEKGKDVELRCDPISGHTALYWYRQSLGQGLEFLIYFQGNSAPDKSGLPSDRFSAERTGGSVSTLTIQRTQQEDSAVYLCASSFSLSQGVSPLHFGNGTRLTVT.

This sequence joins TRBV11-3 and TRBJ1-1; no reliable D call. The germline V gene has CDR1 SGHNT and CDR2 YENEEA. Trimming removed 2 bases at V and 1 base at J, with 5 bases between. This CDR3 has 13 residues. In nucleotides, the CDR3 is TGTGCCAGCAGCTTACTAGAGAACACTGAAGCTTTCTTT. Its translation: CASSLLENTEAFF.

This sequence joins TRBV10-1 and TRBJ2-7, with TRBD2 matching 7 bases. The CDR3 is 14 residues long. V lost 2 bases, J lost 3 bases, and 4 bases stayed unmatched. CDR1 is WNHNN and CDR2 is SYGVQD in the germline V gene (reference sequence). The CDR3 DNA follows: TGCGCCAGCAGTGAGGGGGCTAGCGGCTACGAGCAGTACTTC. Encoded protein: CASSEGASGYEQYF.

The chain recombines TRBV19 with TRBJ1-1; perhaps TRBD1 as D (6 bases). The CDR3 sequence is 12 residues long. V was shortened by 7 bases and J by 8 bases, with 14 bases between the two germline ends. The V gene's germline CDR1 is LNHDA and CDR2 SQIVND (reference sequence). Here the CDR3 reads CASTWRTGEAFF. The CDR3 DNA sequence: TGTGCCAGTACCTGGCGTACAGGGGAAGCTTTCTTT.

V and J are TRBV7-9 and TRBJ1-2; D ambiguous. Trimming shortened V by 3 bases and J by 2 bases, and 10 bases separated the two germline ends. Germline CDR1 reads SEHNR; CDR2 reads FQNEAQ (reference sequence). The CDR3 sequence is 14 residues long. For the CDR3, the DNA is TGTGCCAGCAGCTTTGGGAGGCAAAACTATGGCTACACCTTC. It codes for CASSFGRQNYGYTF.

This clone has a single count. The rearrangement joins TRBV7-6 to TRBJ2-1; 11 bases agree with TRBD1. The CDR3 loop spans 15 amino acids. The V segment lost 5 bases and the J segment 8 bases; nucleotides outside the gene matches: 8. Germline assignment: CDR1 SGHVS and CDR2 FNYEAQ. The DNA for the CDR3 is TGTGCCAGCAGCCCTGGACAGGGGGCTATCGATGAGCAGTTCTTC. Protein product: CASSPGQGAIDEQFF.

The chain couples TRBV20-1 to TRBJ2-7, with D unclear. V was trimmed by 7 bases and J by 7 bases, leaving 14 bases between them. This CDR3 comprises 11 residues. CDR1 is DFQATT and CDR2 is SNEGSKA in the germline V gene (reference sequence). The CDR3 DNA reads TGCAGTGGGCTTTCAGGAACGGAGCAGTACTTC. It encodes CSGLSGTEQYF.

The rearrangement uses TRBV5-1 and TRBJ2-3; TRBD1 agrees at 7 bases. This CDR3 comprises 15 residues. V was pared by 7 bases and J by 2 bases, with 10 bases of the junction left unmatched. Germline V CDR1 and CDR2: SGHRS, YFSETQ. This CDR3 reads CASALLGGNTDTQYF. CDR3 DNA sequence: TGCGCCAGCGCCTTGCTAGGGGGCAACACAGATACGCAGTATTTT.

This chain connects TRBV12-5 to TRBJ1-5; no definite D call. CDR3 length: 15 amino acids. Trimming stripped 1 base from V and 1 base from J, with 8 bases between. Germline V CDR1 and CDR2: LGHNT, FRNRAP. CDR3 region: CASGLGQVSNQPQHF. The CDR3 nucleotides are TGTGCTAGTGGTTTGGGGCAGGTCAGCAATCAGCCCCAGCATTTT.

This clone was seen once. J is TRBJ2-3 and V is TRBV18; 9 nucleotides agree with TRBD2. CDR1 and CDR2 (germline): KGHSH, LQKENI. The trim removed 2 bases at V and 0 bases at J, leaving 3 bases unmatched. This CDR3 contains 16 residues. As DNA, the CDR3 is TGTGCCAGCTCACCAGGACTAGCGTACAGCACAGATACGCAGTATTTT. The encoded protein is CASSPGLAYSTDTQYF.

The rearrangement joins TRBV15 to TRBJ2-3; D might be TRBD2 (6 bases). The CDR3 extends over 15 amino acids. V was pared by 1 base and J by 0 bases, with 8 bases between. Germline loops: CDR1 LNHNV, CDR2 YYDKDF (reference sequence). The CDR3 region is CATSRGGTSTDTQYF. Here the CDR3 DNA reads TGTGCCACCAGCAGAGGTGGGACTAGCACAGATACGCAGTATTTT.

This clone was recorded once. Other DNA sequences in this specimen translate into the identical CDR3. The V gene is TRBV5-1, the J gene TRBJ1-1; D gene unclear. CDR1 and CDR2 (germline): SGHRS, YFSETQ. This CDR3 has 14 amino acids. Deletions cut 0 bases from V and 0 bases from J, with 6 bases between. The CDR3 loop is CASSLGGMNTEAFF. In DNA, the CDR3 is TGCGCCAGCAGCTTGGGAGGGATGAACACTGAAGCTTTCTTT.

The chain recombines TRBV11-2 with TRBJ1-2; TRBD1 matches 7 bases. J gave up 3 bases and V 5 bases, and 3 bases lay outside the gene matches. Germline V gene sequence: CDR1 SGHAT, CDR2 FQNNGV. The CDR3 runs 13 residues. The CDR3 spells CASSAGTDYGYTF. The CDR3 DNA is TGTGCCAGCAGCGCAGGGACAGACTATGGCTACACCTTC.

The CDR3 DNA reads as TGTGCCAGCAGTTCAGGGGCAGATACGCAGTATTTT. This gives the protein CASSSGADTQYF. This chain uses TRBV6-6 with TRBJ2-3, with a tentative D call TRBD1 (6 bases). With 4 bases removed from V and 4 bases from J, the gap between germline ends came to 6 bases. The germline V gene encodes CDR1 MNHNY and CDR2 SVGAGI (reference sequence). The CDR3 sequence is 12 residues long.

The chain employs TRBV19 and TRBJ2-1; D is uncertain. V shed 3 bases and J shed 12 bases, with 24 bases lying between them. This CDR3 is 16 amino acids long. The germline V gene has CDR1 LNHDA and CDR2 SQIVND (reference sequence). In DNA, the CDR3 is TGTGCCAGTAGTATGGTAAGGCTTTCCCCTAGTGCGTTGCAGTTCTTC. It is translated as CASSMVRLSPSALQFF.

The chain is built from TRBV6-5 and TRBJ1-5; the D is unclear. CDR3 length equals 13 residues. Trimming took off 8 bases at V and 0 bases at J, with 8 bases between the two ends. Germline lookup yields CDR1 MNHEY and CDR2 SVGAGI. In nucleotides, the CDR3 is TGTGCCAGCCGAGCCTATAGCAATCAGCCCCAGCATTTT. Translating gives CASRAYSNQPQHF.

This sequence joins TRBV29-1 and TRBJ2-5; D may be TRBD1 (6 bases). CDR3 length equals 14 residues. The germline gives CDR1 SQVTM, CDR2 ANQGSEA. Trimming took 4 bases from V and 5 from J, leaving 17 bases between them. The chain's CDR3 is CSVAPRGGWETQYF. CDR3 bases: TGCAGCGTTGCCCCCAGGGGCGGGTGGGAGACCCAGTACTTC.